This T cell receptor (beta chain) came from a study of cytomegalovirus exposure and HLA in healthy donors. Study-level findings and limits: The study had only CMV serostatus as immune exposure information. Through in vitro validation, a few CMV-associated chains were shown to be specific for CMV antigens. As was reported, the HLA-A and HLA-B alleles of most subjects were accurately predicted from TCR beta sequences.

Trimming shortened V by 5 bases and J by 0 bases, and 14 bases separated the two germline ends. The CDR3 has 16 residues. Germline lookup yields CDR1 SGHAT and CDR2 FQNNGV. The PCR employed 60 Vbeta primers together with 13 Jbeta primers. The method was immunoSEQ multiplex PCR; TCRdb's version includes in-frame clones alone and lacks a portion of them. The sample lists more than 110,000 clones; roughly 71% were seen once. Note on this clone: Its target is not known.

This clonotype originated in a man aged 30 to 45 in good health and CMV-seronegative. V usage is TRBV11-2 and J usage is TRBJ1-3, with D perhaps TRBD1 (6 bases). What was sequenced was PBMCs. The CDR3, as DNA: TGTGCCAGCAGCACCGGGGACACCCTCTCTGGAAACACCATATATTTT. As protein: CASSTGDTLSGNTIYF.